This T cell receptor beta chain was identified in a study of T cell changes during pregnancy in multiple sclerosis. The CDR3 covers 14 residues. Profiling relied on immunoSEQ multiplex PCR, and the TCRdb table lists in-frame clones only, not all of them. The table lists 35,000 to 40,000 clones, 91% of them singletons. The V call is TRBV21-1, the J call TRBJ2-7; the D call of TRBD1 is as the table states it, not checked on the DNA. TRBV21-1 is an annotated pseudogene. The origin of this receptor is a female donor with multiple sclerosis, enrolled in a pregnancy study. Here the sequenced sample was CD8+ T cells from peripheral blood mononuclear cells, taken in the second trimester of pregnancy. DNA for the CDR3: TGTGCCAGCAGCAAAGGAAACAGGGGGGACGAGCAGTACTTC. Encoded protein: CASSKGNRGDEQYF.